Listed below are T cell receptor beta chains from one sample, sequenced in a study of T cell responses to AZD1222 COVID-19 vaccine. Only in-frame clones appear in the TCRdb table, and some are missing; sequencing was by immunoSEQ multiplex PCR. The sample holds 90,000 to 150,000 clones, roughly 90% seen once. The source material was peripheral blood, sampled 28 days after the second dose of the MenACWY control vaccine. These receptors were taken from an adult who received the MenACWY meningococcal vaccine as a control. Each CDR3 is given with its conserved first and last residue. The D gene is left open where the match is weak. Clone size, where shown, is once, few, many, or a class for clones that have expanded.

v_gene,abundance,d_gene,j_gene,CDR3nt,CDR3aa
TRBV5-1,-,TRBD2,TRBJ2-2,TGCGCCAGCAGCTGGGAGGGAACCGGGGAGCTGTTTTTT,CASSWEGTGELFF
TRBV12-3/TRBV12-4,-,-,TRBJ2-1,TGTGCCAGCAGTGCCCCCGTCGACAATGAGCAGTTCTTC,CASSAPVDNEQFF
TRBV9,once,-,TRBJ2-1,TGTGCCAGCAGCCAGGGGAATGAGCAGTTCTTC,CASSQGNEQFF
TRBV12-5,-,-,TRBJ1-1,TGTGCTAGTGGGGCAGAGGAGGAGACTGAAGCCTTCTTT,CASGAEEETEAFF
TRBV2,-,TRBD1,TRBJ1-2,TGTGCCAGCAGGGAGCAGGGGGGGCCTAACTATGGCTACACCTTC,CASREQGGPNYGYTF
TRBV7-9,-,TRBD2,TRBJ2-2,TGTGCCAGCAGCCGCCCCGGGCAGGGCGGGGGGACCGGGGAGCTGTTTTTT,CASSRPGQGGGTGELFF
TRBV6-5,-,TRBD2,TRBJ2-7,TGTGCCAGCAAACAACTAGCGCCTTCCTACGAGCAGTACTTC,CASKQLAPSYEQYF
TRBV18,-,TRBD1,TRBJ1-1,TGTGCCAGCTCACCAAGGGGGACAGGGAAGGAGACTGAAGCTTTCTTT,CASSPRGTGKETEAFF
TRBV5-1,-,-,TRBJ2-1,TGCGCCAGCAGCTTGGATAGCCCAAGCTCCTACAATGAGCAGTTCTTC,CASSLDSPSSYNEQFF
TRBV6-2/TRBV6-3,-,TRBD2,TRBJ2-7,TGTGCCAGCAGCCCCCTAGCGGGAGGACACGAGCAGTACTTC,CASSPLAGGHEQYF
TRBV27,-,TRBD1,TRBJ1-3,TGTGCCAGCAGTCAGGGGGCATCTGGAAACACCATATATTTT,CASSQGASGNTIYF
TRBV10-3,-,TRBD1,TRBJ2-5,TGTGCCACCGGACAGGACAAACCGTACCAAGAGACCCAGTACTTC,CATGQDKPYQETQYF
TRBV28,few,-,TRBJ1-5,TGTGCCAGCACCCTCGCGGTGGGTTATCAGCCCCAGCATTTT,CASTLAVGYQPQHF
TRBV6-5,-,-,TRBJ1-5,TGTGCCAGCGGACCCGGGCCACCGGCCTATCAGCCCCAGCATTTT,CASGPGPPAYQPQHF
TRBV6-2/TRBV6-3,-,TRBD1,TRBJ1-1,TGTGCCAGCAGTTACCCCATGACAGGGACGGACACTGAAGCTTTCTTT,CASSYPMTGTDTEAFF
TRBV7-8,-,-,TRBJ2-1,TGTGCCAGCAGCTTCGGCCTGGGCAAGTTCTTC,CASSFGLGKFF
TRBV15,-,-,TRBJ1-4,TGTGCCACCAGCAATAGGGGGGGAGCTAATGAAAAACTGTTTTTT,CATSNRGGANEKLFF
TRBV7-9,-,-,TRBJ2-5,TGTGCCAGCAGCCGTGGCTCCCAAGAGACCCAGTACTTC,CASSRGSQETQYF
TRBV9,-,TRBD1,TRBJ1-4,TGTGCCAGCAACTTGACCGGACAGGGCCGTGAAAAACTGTTTTTT,CASNLTGQGREKLFF
TRBV11-1,-,TRBD2,TRBJ2-1,TGTGCCAGCAGCTTAGCGCTGGGGACTAGGAATGAGCAGTTCTTC,CASSLALGTRNEQFF